This T cell receptor (beta chain) emerged from a study of control samples from healthy donors and cancer patients. Clones were sequenced by immunoSEQ multiplex PCR, and TCRdb holds only the in-frame ones, with some missing. The data show around 19,000 clones, approximately 90% seen once. V shed 1 base and J shed 5 bases, with 15 bases lying between them. CDR1 is LGHDT and CDR2 is YNNKEL in the germline V gene (reference sequence). The CDR3 has 15 residues. The source material was PBMCs. The chain recombines TRBV3-1 (or the pseudogene TRBV3-2) with TRBJ2-7; TRBD2 might be the D (6 bases). The origin of this receptor is a woman aged 55-70 years with head and neck cancer. Here the CDR3 DNA reads TGTGCCAGCAGCCAAGCGTCCGGGAGACAAGACGAGCAGTACTTC. It specifies CASSQASGRQDEQYF.